Listed below are T cell receptor beta chains from one sample, sequenced in a study of human T cells and chemical hapten exposure. TCRdb used MiXCR to reprocess the RACE reads, holding one entry per CDR3 protein. This sample has more than 250,000 distinct CDR3 sequences, with approximately 8% found just once. This material consisted of whole blood, taken in connection with sensitization to the hapten diphenylcyclopropenone (DPC). The source is a man aged 18 to 30 with alopecia areata. Some clones in this sample may be carry-over from other donors' samples. CDR3s include the opening cysteine and the closing phenylalanine or tryptophan. The D gene is left open where the match is weak. Some rows have no size entry. The others give once, few or many, or a class for an expanded clone.

d_gene: TRBD2; abundance: -; j_gene: TRBJ2-7; v_gene: TRBV6-2/TRBV6-3; len: 11; CDR3nt: TGTGCCACCTGGACTAGCGACGAGCAGTACTTC; CDR3aa: CATWTSDEQYF
d_gene: -; abundance: -; j_gene: TRBJ2-5; v_gene: TRBV29-1; len: 13; CDR3nt: TGCAGCGTAGACTTTGGATTTCAAGAGACCCAGTACTTC; CDR3aa: CSVDFGFQETQYF
d_gene: -; abundance: once; j_gene: TRBJ2-6; v_gene: TRBV10-3; len: 16; CDR3nt: TGTGCCATCAGTATTTGGGACGTAACTGGGGCCAACGTCCTGACTTTC; CDR3aa: CAISIWDVTGANVLTF
d_gene: -; abundance: -; j_gene: TRBJ2-3; v_gene: TRBV5-1; len: 16; CDR3nt: TGCGCCAGCAGCTCCCTACTAGTCTCCGGCACAGATACGCAGTATTTT; CDR3aa: CASSSLLVSGTDTQYF
d_gene: -; abundance: -; j_gene: TRBJ1-5; v_gene: TRBV12-3/TRBV12-4; len: 16; CDR3nt: TGTGCCAGCAGTTTAAGCCCCGGAGGGGTCAATCAGCCCCAGCATTTT; CDR3aa: CASSLSPGGVNQPQHF
d_gene: -; abundance: many; j_gene: TRBJ2-5; v_gene: TRBV29-1; len: 11; CDR3nt: TGCAGCGTTGACGTGCAAGAGACCCAGTACTTC; CDR3aa: CSVDVQETQYF
d_gene: -; abundance: -; j_gene: TRBJ2-7; v_gene: TRBV6-5; len: 14; CDR3nt: TGTGCCAGCAGGCTGAATAGGGGGAAGTACGAGCAGTACTTC; CDR3aa: CASRLNRGKYEQYF
d_gene: -; abundance: few; j_gene: TRBJ2-2; v_gene: TRBV28; len: 17; CDR3nt: TGTGCCAGCAGACTGGGACCGACCCTTACGAACACCGGGGAGCTGTTTTTT; CDR3aa: CASRLGPTLTNTGELFF
d_gene: -; abundance: many; j_gene: TRBJ1-1; v_gene: TRBV12-3/TRBV12-4; len: 11; CDR3nt: TGTGCCAGCAGTTTTTTCACTGAAGCTTTCTTT; CDR3aa: CASSFFTEAFF
d_gene: TRBD1; abundance: many; j_gene: TRBJ2-3; v_gene: TRBV7-8; len: 16; CDR3nt: TGTGCCAGCAGCCCCGGGACAGTCGGGATCACAGATACGCAGTATTTT; CDR3aa: CASSPGTVGITDTQYF
d_gene: TRBD1; abundance: few; j_gene: TRBJ2-1; v_gene: TRBV5-1; len: 12; CDR3nt: TGCGCCAGCAGCCTGACAGGGGGCTTGCAGTTCTTC; CDR3aa: CASSLTGGLQFF